Sequencing of this T cell receptor beta chain was carried out in a study of radiotherapy plus CTLA-4 blockade in lung cancer. Clones were sequenced by immunoSEQ multiplex PCR, and TCRdb holds only the in-frame ones, with some missing. Of approximately 76,000 clones listed, 78% are singletons. Patients had chemo-refractory metastatic non-small-cell lung cancer and received focal radiation plus CTLA-4 blockade that used ipilimumab. Germline V gives CDR1 WNHNN, CDR2 SYGVQD (reference sequence). V lost 0 bases and J lost 5, with 7 bases in between. CDR3 length: 13 amino acids. This clone was seen only a few times.

This chain uses TRBV10-1 with TRBJ1-1; D gene ambiguous. This TCR derives from a human donor with non-small cell lung cancer who had a partial response to radiotherapy plus ipilimumab. Some clones in this sample may be carry-over from other donors' samples. Sequencing used peripheral blood, obtained from a patient treated with radiotherapy plus ipilimumab. The CDR3 sequence: CASSESGRTEAFF. CDR3 DNA: TGCGCCAGCAGTGAGTCGGGGAGAACTGAAGCTTTCTTT.